The 18 T cell receptor beta chains listed next were all sequenced from one sample in a study of shared clonotypes between healthy human individuals. TCRdb keeps only in-frame clones here, not all; method: immunoSEQ multiplex PCR. The sample holds 2,500,000 or so clones, over 85% seen once. The sequenced sample was naive CD4+ T cells from PBMCs. Documented subset: CD45RA+ positively selected. These receptors originate from a man between 18 and 29 years old in good health. Some clones in this sample may be carry-over from other donors' samples.

This clone was counted once. The rearrangement links TRBV28 to TRBJ1-3; TRBD1 matches 7 bases. Germline values: CDR1 MDHEN, CDR2 SYDVKM. This CDR3 is 13 amino acids long. V lost 5 bases to trimming and J lost 10 bases; unmatched junction nucleotides: 8. The CDR3 protein is CASSIQGTWTIYF. The DNA for the CDR3 is TGTGCCAGCAGTATACAGGGGACCTGGACCATATATTTT. Full variable domain (missing parts from reference TRBV28 and TRBJ1-3): DVKVTQSSRYLVKRTGEKVFLECVQDMDHENMFWYRQDPGLGLRLIYFSYDVKMKEKGDIPEGYSVSREKKERFSLILESASTNQTSMYLCASSIQGTWTIYFGEGSWLTVV.

This clone was seen once. The chain links TRBV12-2 to TRBJ2-3. TRBV12-2 constitutes a pseudogene. The length of the CDR3 is 13 residues. This chain's CDR3 is CASRLDRPDTQYF. CDR3 nucleotides: TGTGCAAGTCGCTTAGACCGGCCAGATACGCAGTATTTT.

This chain joins TRBV5-1 and TRBJ2-5, with 8 bases that match TRBD2. CDR1 SGHRS and CDR2 YFSETQ come from the germline V gene. The CDR3 spans 16 residues. V trimming: 1 base; J trimming: 2 bases; junction bases outside the gene matches: 7. CDR3 residues: CASSLMPTSGQETQYF. The CDR3 DNA is TGCGCCAGCAGCTTGATGCCCACTAGCGGACAAGAGACCCAGTACTTC.

There are a few counts of this clone. V and J are TRBV2 and TRBJ1-4; perhaps TRBD1 as D (5 bases). The CDR3 has 12 amino acids. V gave up 8 bases and J gave up 8 bases, with 12 bases separating them. Germline lookup yields CDR1 SNHLY and CDR2 FYNNEI. The CDR3 loop reads CASRGIEEKLFF. The CDR3 coding sequence is TGTGCCAGCCGGGGGATAGAGGAAAAACTGTTTTTT.

This clone was seen only once. V usage is TRBV6-6 and J usage is TRBJ1-1; no definite D call. Trimming took 6 bases from V and 0 from J, leaving 11 bases between them. This CDR3 has 14 amino acids. In germline, CDR1 is MNHNY, CDR2 SVGAGI (reference sequence). CDR3 DNA: TGTGCCAGCAGATCGACGGAGATGAACACTGAAGCTTTCTTT. Amino acid sequence: CASRSTEMNTEAFF.

The rearrangement uses TRBV28 and TRBJ2-1; D unclear. V was shortened by 2 bases and J by 0 bases, with 14 bases between the two germline ends. CDR1 and CDR2 from the germline V gene are MDHEN and SYDVKM. This CDR3 comprises 17 residues. This CDR3 is CASSLGSRISSYNEQFF. For the CDR3, the DNA is TGTGCCAGCAGTTTAGGGTCGCGGATCAGCTCCTACAATGAGCAGTTCTTC.

The CDR3 here is CASSAGGPEAFF. Written as DNA, the CDR3 is TGTGCCAGCAGTGCAGGGGGCCCCGAAGCTTTCTTT. The chain is built from TRBV6-4 and TRBJ1-1, with 8 bases lining up with TRBD1. CDR1 is MRHNA and CDR2 is SNTAGT in the germline V gene. This CDR3 has 12 amino acids. Losses at the gene ends were 4 bases for V and 8 bases for J; bases not matched to a gene: 3.

V usage is TRBV7-3 and J usage is TRBJ2-3; possible D gene TRBD2, 6 bases. The germline V gene has CDR1 SGHTA and CDR2 FQGTGA. The CDR3 is made up of 17 amino acids. The V end lost 4 bases, the J end lost 3 bases, and 20 bases lay between the germline ends. CDR3 nucleotide sequence: TGTGCCAGCAGCTCGCCGCGGGAAGGGGCTTGGACAGATACGCAGTATTTT. It codes for CASSSPREGAWTDTQYF. Complete variable domain (other parts from reference TRBV7-3 and TRBJ2-3): GAGVSQTPSNKVTEKGKYVELRCDPISGHTALYWYRQSLGQGPEFLIYFQGTGAADDSGLPNDRFFAVRPEGSVSTLKIQRTERGDSAVYLCASSSPREGAWTDTQYFGPGTRLTVL.

The V call is TRBV2, the J call TRBJ2-1; 11 bases align to TRBD1. Germline-derived CDR1 and CDR2 are SNHLY and FYNNEI. J lost 9 bases, V lost 8 bases, and 3 bases had no gene match. This CDR3 contains 12 residues. DNA for the CDR3: TGTGCCAGCCGGGACAGGGGGTTTGAGCAGTTCTTC. This encodes CASRDRGFEQFF.

This clone was recorded only once. This chain links TRBV9 with TRBJ2-5, with D perhaps TRBD2 (6 bases). Trimming cost V 1 base and J 5 bases, with 12 bases left between them. The CDR3 loop spans 14 amino acids. Germline V lookup: CDR1 SGDLS, CDR2 YYNGEE. The CDR3 reads CASSVTGSRETQYF. The DNA for the CDR3 is TGTGCCAGCAGCGTAACCGGGAGTAGGGAGACCCAGTACTTC.

This clone was observed once. The chain recombines TRBV2 with TRBJ2-5, with TRBD2 as a possible D gene (6 bases). V dropped 4 bases and J dropped 3 bases, with 9 bases sitting between them. Germline V lookup: CDR1 SNHLY, CDR2 FYNNEI. The CDR3 has 13 amino acids. CDR3 in DNA: TGTGCCAGCAGTGCGACTAGAGAAGAGACCCAGTACTTC. Its translation is CASSATREETQYF.

This chain uses TRBV12-2 with TRBJ1-1. TRBV12-2 is deemed a pseudogene. This CDR3 comprises 21 residues. CDR3 DNA sequence: TGTGCAAGTCGCCCGAAATGCGCACAAACAGGGACTGAGGGTAAGGACACTGAAGCTTTCTTT. Translation gives CASRPKCAQTGTEGKDTEAFF.

This clone has only one observation. V gene TRBV5-6 combines with J gene TRBJ2-1, with D perhaps assigned TRBD1 or TRBD2 (5 bases each). The V and J ends lost 0 bases and 7 bases respectively, with 8 bases between them. Germline lookup yields CDR1 SGHDT and CDR2 YYEEEE. CDR3 length equals 13 residues. CDR3 protein: CASSLVEGNEQFF. As DNA, the CDR3 is TGTGCCAGCAGCTTGGTAGAGGGGAATGAGCAGTTCTTC.

V usage is TRBV7-8 and J usage is TRBJ2-3, with 7 bases matching TRBD1. Looked up from germline, CDR1 is SGHVS and CDR2 is FQNEAQ. The CDR3 sequence is 15 residues long. J gave up 3 bases and V 3 bases, and 6 bases lay outside the gene matches. CDR3 DNA sequence: TGTGCCAGCAGCTTGGGACAGATCAAGACAGATACGCAGTATTTT. Amino acids: CASSLGQIKTDTQYF.

The chain links TRBV6-1 to TRBJ2-5; D gene uncertain. The germline V and J ends were trimmed by 2 bases and 4 bases, with 14 bases remaining between them. The length of the CDR3 is 15 residues. Germline CDR1 and CDR2: MNHNS and SASEGT. The CDR3 loop is CASSESVGSGETQYF. The CDR3 region has the DNA TGTGCCAGCAGTGAATCGGTGGGATCGGGAGAGACCCAGTACTTC.

This CDR3 is CASSLAPPGSRYF. The CDR3 nucleotides are TGTGCCAGCAGCTTAGCGCCTCCCGGGAGTAGGTACTTC. The V and J genes are TRBV7-2 and TRBJ2-7; TRBD2 is a possible D gene (6 bases). The V end was cut by 0 bases, the J end by 12 bases, with 15 bases between. Germline assignment: CDR1 SGHTA and CDR2 FQGNSA. There are 13 residues in the CDR3.

The chain is built from TRBV7-8 and TRBJ2-5; 11 bases map to TRBD1. The trim removed 4 bases at V and 7 bases at J, leaving 5 bases unmatched. The CDR3 totals 14 residues. Germline CDR1 reads SGHVS; CDR2 reads FQNEAQ. DNA of the CDR3: TGTGCCAGCAGCTCCGGGACAGGGGGAATGACCCAGTACTTC. Translated: CASSSGTGGMTQYF.

The chain couples TRBV4-2 to TRBJ2-7, with 8 bases matching TRBD2. The germline V gene has CDR1 LGHNA and CDR2 YNFKEQ. V lost 1 base to trimming and J lost 0 bases; unmatched junction nucleotides: 5. The CDR3 totals 16 residues. DNA of the CDR3: TGTGCCAGCAGCCAAGTTGGCGGGAGGAGCTCCTACGAGCAGTACTTC. This encodes CASSQVGGRSSYEQYF.